This TCR beta chain was identified during a study of control samples from healthy donors and cancer patients. CDR3 length equals 13 residues. V was pared by 9 bases and J by 5 bases, with 9 bases of the junction left unmatched. CDR1 is MNHEY and CDR2 is SVGAGI in the germline V gene. Libraries were prepared by immunoSEQ multiplex PCR; TCRdb keeps only in-frame clonotypes and omits some of them. The sample contains about 83,000 clones, about nine tenths of which appear only once. Sequenced input: blood. This receptor was identified in a man in his fifties in good health. This chain connects TRBV6-5 to TRBJ2-5; 7 bases align to TRBD1. CDR3 sequence (DNA): TGTGCCAGTGGAGGCAGGGGGATGGAGACCCAGTACTTC. This codes for CASGGRGMETQYF.